Listed below are T cell receptor beta chains from one sample, sequenced in a study of blood T cell repertoires in COVID-19. The method was immunoSEQ multiplex PCR; TCRdb's version includes in-frame clones alone and lacks a portion of them. The sample lists some 50,000 clones; 90% were seen once. The material sequenced was peripheral blood. These receptors originate from a man between 35 and 55 years old with acute or convalescent COVID-19. Each CDR3 is given with its conserved first and last residue. D genes are given only for firm matches. Where a row states a size, it is once, few, many or the class of an expanded clone; other rows omit it.

>-|TRBV6-6|TRBD2|TRBJ2-1
TGTGCCAGCAGCCTAGCGGGAGTACGTACTGAGCAGTTCTTC
CASSLAGVRTEQFF
>once|TRBV3-1/TRBV3-2|TRBD2|TRBJ2-7
TGTGCCAGCAGCCAAGTACTAGCGGGAGTAGGCGAGCAGTACTTC
CASSQVLAGVGEQYF
>-|TRBV29-1|TRBD1|TRBJ2-5
TGCAGCGTTGAAACAGGGGCCGAGACCCAGTACTTC
CSVETGAETQYF
>-|TRBV4-3|-|TRBJ1-2
TGCGCCAGCAGCCAAGAGGACAGTCGAGGGTATGGCTACACCTTC
CASSQEDSRGYGYTF
>-|TRBV3-1/TRBV3-2|TRBD2|TRBJ2-1
TGTGCCAGCAGCCAAGATGGGCTAGCGGGATGGTTCTTC
CASSQDGLAGWFF
>-|TRBV7-9|-|TRBJ2-7
TGTGCCAGCAGCTCGCGACAGGTCTACGAGCAGTACTTC
CASSSRQVYEQYF
>once|TRBV19|-|TRBJ1-2
TGTGCCAGTAAGGACGTGGGGGGGCTTGGAGGCTACACCTTC
CASKDVGGLGGYTF
>-|TRBV25-1|TRBD1|TRBJ1-4
TGTGCCAGCAGTGCCTCTTACCGGGACAGCGCAATGCCGGAACTGTTTTTT
CASSASYRDSAMPELFF
>-|TRBV5-1|TRBD2|TRBJ2-2
TGCGCCAGCAGCTTGGACCCTAGCGGGAACACCGGGGAGCTGTTTTTT
CASSLDPSGNTGELFF
>-|TRBV29-1|-|TRBJ1-2
TGCAGCGGGGGTGCGGAGGAGGCCACCTTC
CSGGAEEATF
>-|TRBV30|-|TRBJ2-5
TGTGCCTGGAGTTCCACGTATCTATCAGGGACCCAGTACTTC
CAWSSTYLSGTQYF
>-|TRBV9|-|TRBJ1-5
TGTGCCAGCAGCGTAGATGGCCGTAGCAATCAGCCCCAGCATTTT
CASSVDGRSNQPQHF
>few|TRBV9|-|TRBJ2-5
TGTGCCAGCAGCCCCCGGCCAGGGGGGCCGGAGACCCAGTACTTC
CASSPRPGGPETQYF
>-|TRBV2|TRBD1|TRBJ2-1
TGTGCCAGCAGTGAAACGGGACAGGGGGCCGAAGGGCAGTTCTTC
CASSETGQGAEGQFF
>-|TRBV5-1|TRBD2|TRBJ2-1
TGCGCCAGCAGCTCTAGCGGGAGCTCCTACAATGAGCAGTTCTTC
CASSSSGSSYNEQFF
>-|TRBV4-1|-|TRBJ2-1
TGCGCCAGCAGCCCAGGTCCCCAAAGTGAGCAGTTCTTC
CASSPGPQSEQFF
>-|TRBV7-9|-|TRBJ1-3
TGTGCCAGCAGCTTAGCGCTTGGGGACTCCTCTGGAAACACCATATATTTT
CASSLALGDSSGNTIYF
>-|TRBV7-2|-|TRBJ2-7
TGTGCCAGCAGCCCAGACTTAGAGCGCTACGAGCAGTACTTC
CASSPDLERYEQYF
>-|TRBV7-9|-|TRBJ1-4
TGTGCCAGCAGCTTGCTCCAGGGTCAGATGGGTGAAAAACTGTTTTTT
CASSLLQGQMGEKLFF
>-|TRBV6-5|-|TRBJ1-5
TGTGCCAGCAGTCCAGGGGTATCTTATCAGCCCCAGCATTTT
CASSPGVSYQPQHF
>-|TRBV5-1|TRBD1|TRBJ1-2
TGCGCCAGCAGCCCGAACAGGGGAGAGGATGGCTACACCTTC
CASSPNRGEDGYTF
>-|TRBV7-8|-|TRBJ2-1
TGTGCCAGCAGTCGCCTCGGGGGCGGGAGCTACAATGAGCAGTTCTTC
CASSRLGGGSYNEQFF
>-|TRBV3-1/TRBV3-2|-|TRBJ2-6
TGTGCCAGCAGCCAAGAGGAGGGAACGGGGGCCAACGTCCTGACTTTC
CASSQEEGTGANVLTF
>-|TRBV3-1/TRBV3-2|TRBD2|TRBJ2-5
TGTGCCAGCAGCCAGAGCGGGGGCCAAGAGACCCAGTACTTC
CASSQSGGQETQYF
>-|TRBV19|-|TRBJ1-5
TGTGCCAGTAGTTCCCATCCGGGACTTGAAGCCCATCAGCCCCAGCATTTT
CASSSHPGLEAHQPQHF
>-|TRBV6-6|-|TRBJ2-2
TGTGCCAGCAGTTGGCTAGGGGGCACCGGGGAGCTGTTTTTT
CASSWLGGTGELFF
>-|TRBV10-2|TRBD2|TRBJ2-3
TGCGCCAGCAGTGACCCTACCGGGACTAGCGGGAGTTATACGCAGTATTTT
CASSDPTGTSGSYTQYF
>-|TRBV4-2|TRBD1|TRBJ1-1
TGTGCCGGGGGACAGTTCTTGAACACTGAAGCTTTCTTT
CAGGQFLNTEAFF
>-|TRBV5-1|-|TRBJ1-4
TGCGCCAGCAGGGAGGGTTCTAATGAAAAACTGTTTTTT
CASREGSNEKLFF
>-|TRBV6-7|-|TRBJ2-7
TGTGCCAGCAGTTACGTAATCGTGGGGGACTCACCCCACGAGCAGTACTTC
CASSYVIVGDSPHEQYF
>-|TRBV11-2|TRBD2|TRBJ2-5
TGTGCCAGCAGCTTAACCGACTGGGAGGGAGAGACCCAGTACTTC
CASSLTDWEGETQYF
>-|TRBV6-2/TRBV6-3|-|TRBJ1-3
TGTGCCAGCAGCCCTGGACAGCCCTCTGGAAACACCATATATTTT
CASSPGQPSGNTIYF
>-|TRBV5-4|-|TRBJ2-3
TGTGCCAGCAGCTCCCGGGACTGGGGACGGGAAGATACGCAGTATTTT
CASSSRDWGREDTQYF
>-|TRBV25-1|-|TRBJ1-5
TGTGCCAGCAGTGATGGACAAAATAGCAATCAGCCCCAGCATTTT
CASSDGQNSNQPQHF
>-|TRBV24-1|-|TRBJ1-2
TGTGCCACTCTCCCCCTGACAGAGCCTATGAGGGGCTACACCTTC
CATLPLTEPMRGYTF